This TCR beta chain was found in a study of shared clonotypes between healthy human individuals. This CDR3 has 14 residues. J was trimmed by 0 bases and V by 4 bases; bases with no gene match: 0. Germline-derived CDR1 and CDR2 are SNHLY and FYNNEI. With regard to this clone: Other DNA sequences within the sample encode an identical CDR3.

Profiling relied on immunoSEQ multiplex PCR, and the TCRdb table lists in-frame clones only, not all of them. The table has 2,100,000 or so clones, around 95% seen once. This rearrangement joins TRBV2 to TRBJ1-5; 7 bases line up with TRBD1. Sequenced: naive CD4+ T cells sorted from blood. Subset of the sample: CD45RA+ positively selected. This sequence was found in a man aged 18 to 30 in good health. CDR3 in DNA: TGTGCCAGCAGTGGACAGGGTAGCAATCAGCCCCAGCATTTT. Protein product: CASSGQGSNQPQHF. The complete variable domain, with remaining parts taken from reference TRBV2 and TRBJ1-5, reads EPEVTQTPSHQVTQMGQEVILRCVPISNHLYFYWYRQILGQKVEFLVSFYNNEISEKSEIFDDQFSVERPDGSNFTLKIRSTKLEDSAMYFCASSGQGSNQPQHFGDGTRLSIL.